The 8 T cell receptor beta chains below all came from one sample that was sequenced in a study of T cell changes during pregnancy in multiple sclerosis. The data were produced by immunoSEQ multiplex PCR, yet TCRdb's version contains in-frame clones alone and is incomplete. The sample includes roughly 85,000 clones, approximately 91% of them seen just once. Specimen: peripheral blood, collected in the first trimester of pregnancy. The receptors shown here come from a female donor with multiple sclerosis, enrolled in a pregnancy study.

The chain links TRBV10-2 to TRBJ2-3; a weak D match, TRBD2 (6 bases). V gave up 1 base and J gave up 0 bases, with 11 bases separating them. The CDR3 runs to 16 residues. Germline-derived CDR1 and CDR2 are WSHSY and SAAADI. CDR3 region: CASSELEGPSTDTQYF. CDR3 DNA sequence: TGCGCCAGCAGTGAGTTGGAGGGGCCGAGCACAGATACGCAGTATTTT.

This chain links TRBV13 with TRBJ2-7; 12 bases map to TRBD2. The J segment lost 2 bases and the V segment lost 5 bases, leaving 4 bases of the junction unmatched. This CDR3 comprises 15 residues. In germline, CDR1 is PRHDT, CDR2 FYEKMQ (reference sequence). This CDR3 reads CASSEGLAGPYEQYF. CDR3 bases: TGTGCCAGCAGCGAGGGACTAGCGGGTCCCTACGAGCAGTACTTC.

The chain couples TRBV5-3 to TRBJ1-2; 7 bases fit TRBD1. TRBV5-3 falls under the ORF class, with uncertain function. This CDR3 is built from 13 residues. The junction had 5 bases not matched to a gene; V was cut back by 5 bases and J by 4 bases. CDR3 bases: TGTGCCAGAAGACCTGGGACAGCCTATGGCTACACCTTC. This encodes CARRPGTAYGYTF.

The chain employs TRBV18 and TRBJ1-2, with TRBD1 identical over 7 bases. This CDR3 comprises 16 residues. Germline CDR1 KGHSH, CDR2 LQKENI. V shed 5 bases and J 0 bases; nucleotides not matched to a gene: 9. The DNA of the CDR3 is TGTGCCAGCTCAACGTACCGGGACAGCCCTAACTATGGCTACACCTTC. Its translation is CASSTYRDSPNYGYTF.

A few counts support this clone. The chain uses TRBV5-8 and TRBJ2-6; D might be TRBD1 (6 bases). Germline-derived CDR1 and CDR2 are SGHTS and YDEGEE. The V end lost 4 bases, the J end lost 0 bases, and 17 bases lay between the germline ends. CDR3 length: 18 amino acids. The CDR3 DNA reads as TGTGCCAGCAGCCCGAGAGCAGGGGCACACTCTGGGGCCAACGTCCTGACTTTC. Protein sequence: CASSPRAGAHSGANVLTF.

This clone was observed once. The chain combines TRBV19 with TRBJ2-3; TRBD2 matches 14 bases. CDR3 length: 18 residues. Trimming took 5 bases from V and 0 from J; bases not matched to a gene: 7. Germline V gene lookup returns CDR1 LNHDA and CDR2 SQIVND (reference sequence). CDR3 sequence: CASSPTSGGVSSTDTQYF. CDR3 DNA: TGTGCCAGTAGTCCGACTAGCGGGGGGGTTTCTAGCACAGATACGCAGTATTTT.

The V call is TRBV27, the J call TRBJ2-4; 7 bases match TRBD2. J gave up 5 bases and V 5 bases, and 21 bases lay outside the gene matches. The CDR3 contains 19 residues. The V gene's germline CDR1 is MNHEY and CDR2 SMNVEV (reference sequence). CDR3: CASSPLLGSGGAGENIQYF. The DNA of the CDR3 is TGTGCCAGCAGTCCACTACTCGGTAGCGGCGGCGCGGGGGAAAACATTCAGTACTTC.

The rearrangement joins TRBV11-2 to TRBJ2-7; 8 bases are shared with TRBD2. This CDR3 contains 15 residues. V shed 2 bases, J shed 0 bases, and the junction held 3 bases outside the gene matches. Germline V gene sequence: CDR1 SGHAT, CDR2 FQNNGV. CDR3 in amino acids: CASSLLAGSSYEQYF. DNA for the CDR3: TGTGCCAGCAGCTTATTAGCGGGGAGCTCCTACGAGCAGTACTTC.